This TCR beta chain emerged from a study of T cell changes during pregnancy in multiple sclerosis. The V segment lost 3 bases and the J segment 5 bases; nucleotides outside the gene matches: 4. The CDR3 extends over 13 amino acids. Germline values: CDR1 SGHDT, CDR2 YYEEEE. Measured with immunoSEQ multiplex PCR; TCRdb has only the in-frame clones, and not every one. The sample yields approximately 23,000 clones, 80% to 95% seen once. This receptor was obtained from a female donor in good health, enrolled as a control in a pregnancy study. The gene calls are TRBV5-6 and TRBJ2-5; 7 bases are a match to TRBD1. Sequenced here: CD4+ T cells from peripheral blood mononuclear cells, sampled after pregnancy. The CDR3 DNA reads as TGTGCCAGCAGCTGGACAGGTGGGGAGACCCAGTACTTC. Translation gives CASSWTGGETQYF.